In its sample, the clone carrying this TCR beta chain was seen many times. Its matching antigen is unknown. Constant-region reverse primers amplified full-length variable regions, followed by semi-nested Nested Universal Primer A PCR. TCRdb independently ran MiXCR on the 5' RACE reads; one entry per CDR3 protein. The repertoire holds 55,000 to 80,000 distinct CDR3 sequences, approximately 22% seen once, with about 3% in the top ten. Findings and limits, study-wide: Tumor memory CD4+ T cell TCR gene usage was found to cluster with blood and lymph node memory CD4+ cells and with lymph node naive CD4+ cells.

This CDR3 has 16 amino acids. Per germline, CDR1 MNHEY and CDR2 SVGAGI. V was cut by 2 bases and J by 8 bases, with 21 bases left in between. This rearrangement joins TRBV6-5 to TRBJ1-2, with D possibly being TRBD1 (5 bases). This clonotype was sampled from a female donor with breast cancer. What was sequenced was memory CD4+ T cells sorted from a lymph node. Subset: memory CD4+ T cells, CD4+CD45RO+CD25-. DNA of the CDR3: TGTGCCAGCAGTTACAGGACCCAACTACGGGGGGGAGGCTACACCTTC. Its translation is CASSYRTQLRGGGYTF.